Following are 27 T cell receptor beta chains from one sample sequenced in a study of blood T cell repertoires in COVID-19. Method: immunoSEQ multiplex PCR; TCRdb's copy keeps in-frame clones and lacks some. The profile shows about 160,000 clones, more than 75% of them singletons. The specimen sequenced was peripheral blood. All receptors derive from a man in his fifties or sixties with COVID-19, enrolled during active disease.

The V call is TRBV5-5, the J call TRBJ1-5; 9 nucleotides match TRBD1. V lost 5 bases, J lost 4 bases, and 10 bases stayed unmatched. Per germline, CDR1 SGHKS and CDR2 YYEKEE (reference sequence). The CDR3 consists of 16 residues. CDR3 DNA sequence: TGTGCCAGCAGTCACACCGGGACAGGGCTTAATCAGCCCCAGCATTTT. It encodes CASSHTGTGLNQPQHF.

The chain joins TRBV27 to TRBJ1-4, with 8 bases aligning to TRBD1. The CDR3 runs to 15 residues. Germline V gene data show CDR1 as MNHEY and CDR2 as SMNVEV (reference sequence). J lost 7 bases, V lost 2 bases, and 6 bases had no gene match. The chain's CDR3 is CASSLQGALREKLFF. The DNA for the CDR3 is TGTGCCAGCAGTTTACAGGGGGCGCTTCGTGAAAAACTGTTTTTT.

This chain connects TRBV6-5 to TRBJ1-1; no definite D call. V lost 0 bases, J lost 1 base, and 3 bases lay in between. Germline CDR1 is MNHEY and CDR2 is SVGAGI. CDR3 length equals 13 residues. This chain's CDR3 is CASSYSQNTEAFF. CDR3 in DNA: TGTGCCAGCAGTTACTCCCAGAACACTGAAGCTTTCTTT.

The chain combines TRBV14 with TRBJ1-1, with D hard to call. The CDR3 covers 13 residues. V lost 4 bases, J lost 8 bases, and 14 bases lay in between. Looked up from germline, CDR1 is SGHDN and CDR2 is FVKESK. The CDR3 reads CASSPPRVLEAFF. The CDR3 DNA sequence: TGTGCCAGCAGCCCTCCGAGGGTACTGGAAGCTTTCTTT. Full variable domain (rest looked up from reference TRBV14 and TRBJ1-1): EAGVTQFPSHSVIEKGQTVTLRCDPISGHDNLYWYRRVMGKEIKFLLHFVKESKQDESGMPNNRFLAERTGGTYSTLKVQPAELEDSGVYFCASSPPRVLEAFFGQGTRLTVV.

CDR3 region: CASSQRDRGSYEQYF. Here the CDR3 DNA reads TGTGCCAGCAGCCAAAGGGACAGGGGTTCCTACGAGCAGTACTTC. This chain links TRBV3-1 (or the pseudogene TRBV3-2) with TRBJ2-7; 10 bases align to TRBD1. Trimming cost V 2 bases and J 1 base; bases outside gene matches: 2. The CDR3 has 15 residues. CDR1 and CDR2 from the germline V gene are LGHDT and YNNKEL (reference sequence).

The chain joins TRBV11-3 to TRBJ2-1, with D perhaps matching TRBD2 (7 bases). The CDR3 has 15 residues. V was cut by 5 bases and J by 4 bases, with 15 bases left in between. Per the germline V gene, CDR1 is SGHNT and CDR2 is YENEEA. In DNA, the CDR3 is TGTGCCAGCAGCGGCCGGGGGGCCGGATACAATGAGCAGTTCTTC. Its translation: CASSGRGAGYNEQFF.

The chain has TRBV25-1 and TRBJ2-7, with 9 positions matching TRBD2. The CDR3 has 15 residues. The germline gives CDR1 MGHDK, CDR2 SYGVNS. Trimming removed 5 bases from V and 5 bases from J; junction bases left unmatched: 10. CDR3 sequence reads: CASSPLAGAVHEQYF. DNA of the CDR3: TGTGCCAGCAGTCCTTTAGCGGGAGCAGTCCACGAGCAGTACTTC.

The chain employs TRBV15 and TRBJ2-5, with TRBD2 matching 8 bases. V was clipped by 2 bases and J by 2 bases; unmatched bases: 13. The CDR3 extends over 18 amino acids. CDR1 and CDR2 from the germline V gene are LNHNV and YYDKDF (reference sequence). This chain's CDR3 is CATSRTIGGASEQETQYF. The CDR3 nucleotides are TGTGCCACCAGCAGAACGATCGGGGGGGCAAGTGAACAAGAGACCCAGTACTTC.

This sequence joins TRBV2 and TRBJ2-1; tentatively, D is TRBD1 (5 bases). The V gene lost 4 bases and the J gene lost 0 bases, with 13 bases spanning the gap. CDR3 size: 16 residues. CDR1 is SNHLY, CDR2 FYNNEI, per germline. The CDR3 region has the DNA TGTGCCAGCAGTGGAACGACAGCCAGCTCCTACAATGAGCAGTTCTTC. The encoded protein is CASSGTTASSYNEQFF. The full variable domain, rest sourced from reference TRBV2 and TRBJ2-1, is EPEVTQTPSHQVTQMGQEVILRCVPISNHLYFYWYRQILGQKVEFLVSFYNNEISEKSEIFDDQFSVERPDGSNFTLKIRSTKLEDSAMYFCASSGTTASSYNEQFFGPGTRLTVL.

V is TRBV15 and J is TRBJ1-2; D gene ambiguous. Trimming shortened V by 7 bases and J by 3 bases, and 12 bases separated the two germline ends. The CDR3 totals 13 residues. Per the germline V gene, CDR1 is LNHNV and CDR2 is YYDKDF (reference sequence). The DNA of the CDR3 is TGTGCCACCAAACAGAGCCTTGACTATGGCTACACCTTC. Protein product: CATKQSLDYGYTF.

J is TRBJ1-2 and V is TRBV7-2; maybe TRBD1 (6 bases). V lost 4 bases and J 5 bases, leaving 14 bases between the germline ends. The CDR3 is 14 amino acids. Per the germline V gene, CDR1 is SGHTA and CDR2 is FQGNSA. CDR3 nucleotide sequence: TGTGCCAGCAGCTCTAGGGGGGGGCAGTATGGCTACACCTTC. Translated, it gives CASSSRGGQYGYTF. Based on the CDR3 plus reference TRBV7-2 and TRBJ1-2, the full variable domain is GAGVSQSPSNKVTEKGKDVELRCDPISGHTALYWYRQSLGQGLEFLIYFQGNSAPDKSGLPSDRFSAERTGGSVSTLTIQRTQQEDSAVYLCASSSRGGQYGYTFGSGTRLTVV.

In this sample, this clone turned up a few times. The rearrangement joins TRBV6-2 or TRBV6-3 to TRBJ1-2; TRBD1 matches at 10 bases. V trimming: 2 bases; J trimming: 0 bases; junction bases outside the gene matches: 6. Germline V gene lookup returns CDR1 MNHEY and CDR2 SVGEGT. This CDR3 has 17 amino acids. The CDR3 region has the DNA TGTGCCAGCAGTTACCTGACAGGGGGCCCTGCTAACTATGGCTACACCTTC. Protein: CASSYLTGGPANYGYTF.

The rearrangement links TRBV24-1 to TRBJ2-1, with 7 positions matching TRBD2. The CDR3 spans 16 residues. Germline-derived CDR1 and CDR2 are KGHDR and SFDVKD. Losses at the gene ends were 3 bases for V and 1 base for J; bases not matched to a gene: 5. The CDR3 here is CATSDPGGSSYNEQFF. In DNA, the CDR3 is TGTGCCACCAGTGATCCCGGGGGGTCATCCTACAATGAGCAGTTCTTC.

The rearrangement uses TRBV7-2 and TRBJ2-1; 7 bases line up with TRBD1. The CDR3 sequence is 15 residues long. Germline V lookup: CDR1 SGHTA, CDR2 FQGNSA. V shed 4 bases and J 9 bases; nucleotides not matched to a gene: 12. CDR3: CASSSEALQGSEQFF. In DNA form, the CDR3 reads TGTGCCAGCAGCTCAGAAGCTTTACAGGGGAGTGAGCAGTTCTTC.

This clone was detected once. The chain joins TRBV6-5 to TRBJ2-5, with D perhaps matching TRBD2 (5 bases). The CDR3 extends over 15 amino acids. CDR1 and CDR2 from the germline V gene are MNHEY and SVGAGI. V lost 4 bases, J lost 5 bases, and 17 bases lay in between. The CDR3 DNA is TGTGCCAGCAGTTTTATAGCGAGTTTCTGGGAGACCCAGTACTTC. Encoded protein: CASSFIASFWETQYF.

CDR3 sequence: CASSLTSGSRSSYNEQFF. The CDR3 region has the DNA TGTGCCAGCAGCCTAACTAGCGGGAGCCGAAGCTCCTACAATGAGCAGTTCTTC. V is TRBV7-2 and J is TRBJ2-1, with 11 bases lining up with TRBD2. Looked up from germline, CDR1 is SGHTA and CDR2 is FQGNSA. V shed 5 bases and J 0 bases; nucleotides not matched to a gene: 9. This CDR3 contains 18 residues.

The CDR3 nucleotides are TGCGCCAGCAGCGGGGGGGACAGGGATTTTGCACCCCTCCACTTT. Protein product: CASSGGDRDFAPLHF. This chain connects TRBV5-1 to TRBJ1-6; TRBD1 agrees at 9 bases. The germline V gene has CDR1 SGHRS and CDR2 YFSETQ. The CDR3 is 15 residues long. V gave up 4 bases and J gave up 11 bases; unmatched junction bases: 10.

The CDR3 region is CASGLQTDYGYTF. For the CDR3, the DNA is TGTGCTAGTGGTTTACAGACAGACTATGGCTACACCTTC. The chain couples TRBV12-5 to TRBJ1-2; weak D call: TRBD1 (5 bases). The CDR3 is made up of 13 amino acids. V gave up 3 bases and J gave up 3 bases, with 8 bases separating them. Per germline, CDR1 LGHNT and CDR2 FRNRAP.

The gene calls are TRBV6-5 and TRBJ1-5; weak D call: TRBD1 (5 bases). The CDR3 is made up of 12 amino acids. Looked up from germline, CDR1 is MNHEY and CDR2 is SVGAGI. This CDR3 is CAAGRWDQPQHF. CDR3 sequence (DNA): TGTGCAGCAGGGAGGTGGGATCAGCCCCAGCATTTT.

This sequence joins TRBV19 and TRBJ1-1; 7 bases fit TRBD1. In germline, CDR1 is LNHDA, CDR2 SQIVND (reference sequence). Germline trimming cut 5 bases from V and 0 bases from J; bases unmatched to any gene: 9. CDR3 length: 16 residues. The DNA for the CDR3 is TGTGCCAGTAGTGAGCAACAGGGGCCACTGAACACTGAAGCTTTCTTT. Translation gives CASSEQQGPLNTEAFF.

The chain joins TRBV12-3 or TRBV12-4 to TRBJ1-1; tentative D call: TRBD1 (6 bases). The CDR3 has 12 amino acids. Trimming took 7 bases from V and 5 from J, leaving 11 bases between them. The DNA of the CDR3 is TGTGCCAGCACCAACAGGGTTACTGAAGCTTTCTTT. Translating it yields CASTNRVTEAFF.

This CDR3 reads CASSVGQGAVYEQYF. CDR3 nucleotides: TGTGCCAGCAGTGTGGGACAGGGGGCGGTCTACGAGCAGTACTTC. This sequence joins TRBV2 and TRBJ2-7, with 12 positions matching TRBD1. The CDR3 extends over 15 amino acids. Germline loops: CDR1 SNHLY, CDR2 FYNNEI. V shed 4 bases and J 3 bases; nucleotides not matched to a gene: 4.

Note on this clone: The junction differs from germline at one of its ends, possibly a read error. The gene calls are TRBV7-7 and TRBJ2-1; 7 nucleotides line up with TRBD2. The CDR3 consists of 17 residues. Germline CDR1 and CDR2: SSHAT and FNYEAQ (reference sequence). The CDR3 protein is CASSLGPAGSSYNEQFF. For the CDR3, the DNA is TGTGCTAGCAGCTTAGGACCAGCGGGGAGCTCCTACAATGAGCAGTTCTTC.

Here the CDR3 reads CASSSWTGRASNQPQHF. Written as DNA, the CDR3 is TGTGCCAGTAGTTCCTGGACAGGGCGGGCAAGCAATCAGCCCCAGCATTTT. The chain is built from TRBV19 and TRBJ1-5, with 8 bases that match TRBD1. The J segment lost 1 base and the V segment lost 5 bases, leaving 10 bases of the junction unmatched. The V gene's germline CDR1 is LNHDA and CDR2 SQIVND (reference sequence). CDR3 length: 17 residues.

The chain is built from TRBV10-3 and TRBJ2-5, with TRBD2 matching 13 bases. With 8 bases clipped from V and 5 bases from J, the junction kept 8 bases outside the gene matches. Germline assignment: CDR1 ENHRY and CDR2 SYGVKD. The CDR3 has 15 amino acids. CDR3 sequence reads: CAIATSGGAGETQYF. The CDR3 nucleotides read TGTGCCATCGCTACTAGCGGGGGGGCCGGCGAGACCCAGTACTTC.

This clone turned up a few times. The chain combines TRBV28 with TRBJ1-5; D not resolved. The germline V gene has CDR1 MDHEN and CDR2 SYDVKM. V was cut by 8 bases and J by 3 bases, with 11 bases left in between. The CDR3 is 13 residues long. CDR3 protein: CASLNVNNQPQHF. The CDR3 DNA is TGTGCCAGCCTAAACGTCAACAATCAGCCCCAGCATTTT.

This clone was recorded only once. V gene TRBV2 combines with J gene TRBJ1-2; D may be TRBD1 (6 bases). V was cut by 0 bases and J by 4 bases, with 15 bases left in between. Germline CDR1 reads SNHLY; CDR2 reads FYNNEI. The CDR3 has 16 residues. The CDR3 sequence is CASSEALVGTPYGYTF. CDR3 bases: TGTGCCAGCAGTGAAGCGCTTGTGGGGACACCCTATGGCTACACCTTC.